This entry lists 13 T cell receptor beta chains sequenced from one sample in a study of T cells in Graves' hyperthyroidism and ophthalmopathy. The investigators amplified TCR beta CDR3 regions from RNA transcripts. Researchers ran a first-round RT-PCR on the TCR CDR3 using the HTBI primer set. From the multiplex PCR reads, TCRdb called clonotypes with MiXCR, one entry per CDR3 protein. The table lists approximately 430,000 distinct CDR3 sequences, 15% to 17% of them singletons. Sequenced input: blood. Receptors originate from a young woman with Graves' hyperthyroidism.

The chain has TRBV20-1 and TRBJ2-3, with 9 bases lining up with TRBD2. Trimming cost V 5 bases and J 3 bases; bases outside gene matches: 6. This CDR3 region has 14 residues. Germline V lookup: CDR1 DFQATT, CDR2 SNEGSKA (reference sequence). CDR3 residues: CSAALAGLTDTQYF. The CDR3 coding sequence is TGCAGTGCTGCGCTAGCGGGACTAACAGATACGCAGTATTTT.

This clonotype came up many times. The chain has TRBV20-1 and TRBJ2-5; TRBD2 aligns across 7 bases. CDR3 length: 13 amino acids. Trimming took 6 bases from V and 5 from J; bases not matched to a gene: 9. The germline CDR1 and CDR2 sequences are DFQATT and SNEGSKA (reference sequence). The CDR3 nucleotides read TGCAGTGCCAAGGGCGGGGGTCGGGAGACCCAGTACTTC. It specifies CSAKGGGRETQYF.

Notes on this clonotype: The junction and the germline gene differ at one end; a read error may be behind it. The rearrangement joins TRBV7-7 to TRBJ2-1; perhaps D is TRBD1 or TRBD2 (5 bases each). Germline V gene sequence: CDR1 SSHAT, CDR2 FNYEAQ (reference sequence). This CDR3 has 15 residues. The CDR3 DNA reads as TGTGCTAGCAGCTCCTCCGGGACGGCTGGGGGAGAGCAGTTCTTC. Translated, it gives CASSSSGTAGGEQFF.

The chain employs TRBV4-3 and TRBJ2-7; the match to TRBD2 covers 7 bases. This CDR3 contains 15 residues. Germline CDR1 is LGHNA and CDR2 is YSLEER. V dropped 1 base and J dropped 2; count of bases not matched to a gene: 5. CDR3 sequence: CASSQVLGGTYEQYF. For the CDR3, the DNA is TGCGCCAGCAGCCAAGTTCTCGGGGGGACCTACGAGCAGTACTTC.

This clonotype has at least ten counts. The chain is built from TRBV28 and TRBJ2-7; D possibly corresponds to TRBD1 (6 bases). V lost 6 bases and J 0 bases, leaving 9 bases between the germline ends. The CDR3 is 13 residues long. Germline V gives CDR1 MDHEN, CDR2 SYDVKM. The CDR3 nucleotides read TGTGCCAGCAGCTGGACAGTCTCCTACGAGCAGTACTTC. Residues: CASSWTVSYEQYF. The full variable domain, its missing parts supplied by reference TRBV28 and TRBJ2-7, is DVKVTQSSRYLVKRTGEKVFLECVQDMDHENMFWYRQDPGLGLRLIYFSYDVKMKEKGDIPEGYSVSREKKERFSLILESASTNQTSMYLCASSWTVSYEQYFGPGTRLTVT.

V usage is TRBV11-2 and J usage is TRBJ2-3; maybe TRBD2 (6 bases). Germline loops: CDR1 SGHAT, CDR2 FQNNGV. CDR3 length equals 14 residues. V lost 4 bases to trimming and J lost 4 bases, with 12 bases between them. CDR3 bases: TGTGCCAGCAGCTCCCGGACGGGGGCAGATACGCAGTATTTT. Encoded protein: CASSSRTGADTQYF.

This clonotype was observed at least ten times. The V call is TRBV2, the J call TRBJ2-1; D tentatively reads TRBD1 or TRBD2 (5 bases each). V lost 6 bases, J lost 5 bases, and 11 bases lay in between. CDR1 is SNHLY, CDR2 FYNNEI, per germline. There are 13 residues in the CDR3. The CDR3, as DNA: TGTGCCAGCAGCCTGGGACGGAACAATGAGCAGTTCTTC. It is translated as CASSLGRNNEQFF.

The CDR3 DNA reads as TGTGCCAGCAGCTTGGCACCGCAGGGGGAAAATTCACCCCTCCACTTT. It encodes CASSLAPQGENSPLHF. The chain combines TRBV5-8 with TRBJ1-6; TRBD1 matches at 7 bases. This CDR3 is built from 16 residues. CDR1 and CDR2 from the germline V gene are SGHTS and YDEGEE. J gave up 7 bases and V 0 bases, and 7 bases lay outside the gene matches.

This clonotype was recorded at least ten times. The chain couples TRBV3-1 to TRBJ1-1; 12 bases map to TRBD1. Germline CDR1 reads LGHDT; CDR2 reads YNNKEL (reference sequence). The V segment lost 4 bases and the J segment 4 bases; nucleotides outside the gene matches: 7. This CDR3 comprises 16 residues. The CDR3 DNA reads TGTGCCAGCAGCCTAAACACGGGACAGGGGGCCACTGAAGCTTTCTTT. Amino acid sequence: CASSLNTGQGATEAFF.

This clonotype was detected ten times or more. The chain couples TRBV2 to TRBJ2-5; 9 bases line up with TRBD1. CDR3 length: 15 amino acids. The germline V gene has CDR1 SNHLY and CDR2 FYNNEI. The ends lost 6 bases at V and 4 bases at J; junction bases unmatched: 9. CDR3 sequence reads: CASREQGASGETQYF. In DNA, the CDR3 is TGTGCCAGCAGAGAACAGGGGGCGAGTGGAGAGACCCAGTACTTC.

This clonotype was observed a handful of times. The genes are TRBV19 and TRBJ1-1, with 9 bases that match TRBD1. V shed 5 bases and J 0 bases; nucleotides not matched to a gene: 7. Germline CDR1 LNHDA, CDR2 SQIVND (reference sequence). CDR3 length: 16 residues. CDR3 amino acids: CASSLTGTGMNTEAFF. The CDR3 DNA reads TGTGCCAGTAGTCTCACCGGGACAGGGATGAACACTGAAGCTTTCTTT.

Concerning this clonotype: A much more abundant neighbour one base away suggests this may be a read error. The J gene is TRBJ1-5, the V gene TRBV12-3 or TRBV12-4; 8 nucleotides match TRBD1. The V and J ends lost 8 bases and 6 bases, in that order; junction bases with no gene match: 6. CDR3 length: 13 amino acids. This CDR3 reads CASWPGGVQPQHF. The CDR3 DNA reads as TGTGCCAGCTGGCCAGGGGGCGTTCAGCCCCAGCATTTT.

The sample holds many counts of this clonotype. The CDR3 loop is CASSHYDTIAKNIQYF. CDR3 DNA sequence: TGTGCCAGCAGCCATTATGACACTATAGCCAAAAACATTCAGTACTTC. The rearrangement joins TRBV3-1 to TRBJ2-4; D is ambiguous. The germline V and J ends were trimmed by 3 bases and 0 bases, with 12 bases remaining between them. There are 16 residues in the CDR3. CDR1 LGHDT and CDR2 YNNKEL come from the germline V gene (reference sequence).